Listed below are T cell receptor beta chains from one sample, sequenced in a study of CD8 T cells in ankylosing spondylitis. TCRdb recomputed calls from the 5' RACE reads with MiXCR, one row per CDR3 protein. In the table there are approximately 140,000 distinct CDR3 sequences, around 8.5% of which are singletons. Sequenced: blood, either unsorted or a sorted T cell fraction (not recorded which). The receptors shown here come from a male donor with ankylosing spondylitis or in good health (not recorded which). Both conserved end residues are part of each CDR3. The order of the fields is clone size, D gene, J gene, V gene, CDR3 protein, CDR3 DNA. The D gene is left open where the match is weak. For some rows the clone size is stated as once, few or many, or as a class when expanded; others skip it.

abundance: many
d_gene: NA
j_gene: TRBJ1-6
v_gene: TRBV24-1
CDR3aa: CATSDNDSAHSPLHF
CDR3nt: TGTGCCACCAGTGATAATGACAGCGCACATTCACCCCTCCACTTT

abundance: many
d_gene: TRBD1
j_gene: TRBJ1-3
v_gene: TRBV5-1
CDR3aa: CASSSRQGRHGNTIYF
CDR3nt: TGCGCCAGCAGCTCTCGACAGGGAAGGCATGGAAACACCATATATTTT

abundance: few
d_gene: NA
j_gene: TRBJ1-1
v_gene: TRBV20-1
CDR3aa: CSALPRVLNTEAFF
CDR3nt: TGCAGTGCCTTACCCAGGGTCTTAAACACTGAAGCTTTCTTT

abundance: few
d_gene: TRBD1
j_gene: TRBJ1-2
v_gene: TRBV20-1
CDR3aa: CSAVARYRGLLPNYGYTF
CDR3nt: TGCAGTGCTGTAGCAAGATACAGGGGGCTCCTCCCTAACTATGGCTACACCTTC

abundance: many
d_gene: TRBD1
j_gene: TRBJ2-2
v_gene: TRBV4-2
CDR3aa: CASSPPGAGGLRDTGELFF
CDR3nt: TGTGCCAGCAGCCCACCCGGGGCAGGGGGCTTAAGGGACACCGGGGAGCTGTTTTTT

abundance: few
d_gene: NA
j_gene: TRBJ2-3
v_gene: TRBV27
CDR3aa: CASSNRLVNTDTQYF
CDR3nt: TGTGCCAGCAGTAACCGGTTGGTGAACACAGATACGCAGTATTTT

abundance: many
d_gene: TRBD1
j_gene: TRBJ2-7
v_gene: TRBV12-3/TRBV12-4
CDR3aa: CASVGTGTGPYEQYF
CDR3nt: TGTGCCAGCGTAGGTACCGGGACAGGACCCTACGAGCAGTACTTC

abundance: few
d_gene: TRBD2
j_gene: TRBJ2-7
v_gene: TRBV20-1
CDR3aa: CSARDPGLAGFTYEQYF
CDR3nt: TGCAGTGCTAGAGATCCGGGACTAGCGGGGTTTACCTACGAGCAGTACTTC

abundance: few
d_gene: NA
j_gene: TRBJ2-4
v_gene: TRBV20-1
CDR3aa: CSAPPGSRAKNIQYF
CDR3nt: TGCAGTGCTCCCCCAGGGAGTAGAGCCAAAAACATTCAGTACTTC

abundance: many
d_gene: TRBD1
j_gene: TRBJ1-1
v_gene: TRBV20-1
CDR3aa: CSARDVGRGTTEAFF
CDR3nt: TGCAGTGCTAGAGATGTGGGCAGGGGGACCACTGAAGCTTTCTTT

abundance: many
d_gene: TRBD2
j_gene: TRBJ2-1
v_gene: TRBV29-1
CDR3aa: CSVGSGGSSVGAEQFF
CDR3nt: TGCAGCGTTGGGAGCGGGGGTTCTTCAGTCGGGGCTGAGCAGTTCTTC

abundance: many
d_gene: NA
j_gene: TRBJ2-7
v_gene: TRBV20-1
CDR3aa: CSARGLLARSYEQYF
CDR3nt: TGCAGTGCTAGAGGGCTACTAGCTCGCTCCTACGAGCAGTACTTC

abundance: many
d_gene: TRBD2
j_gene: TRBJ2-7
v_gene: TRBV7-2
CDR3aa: CASSLAGTRVYEQYF
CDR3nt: TGTGCCAGCAGCTTAGCTGGGACTAGGGTCTACGAGCAGTACTTC

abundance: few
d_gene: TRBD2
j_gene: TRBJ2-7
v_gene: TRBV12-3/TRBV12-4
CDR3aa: CASTLAGVTYEQYF
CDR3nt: TGTGCCAGCACGCTAGCGGGAGTGACCTACGAGCAGTACTTC

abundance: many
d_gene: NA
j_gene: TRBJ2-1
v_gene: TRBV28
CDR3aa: CASSRPWTVNEQFF
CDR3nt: TGTGCCAGCAGTAGACCATGGACGGTCAATGAGCAGTTCTTC

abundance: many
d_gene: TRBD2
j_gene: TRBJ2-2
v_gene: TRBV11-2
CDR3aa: CASSKGLAPNTGELFF
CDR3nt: TGTGCCAGCAGCAAGGGACTAGCGCCGAACACCGGGGAGCTGTTTTTT

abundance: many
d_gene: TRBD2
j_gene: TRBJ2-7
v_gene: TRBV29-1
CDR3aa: CSVKDLTSGKVEQYF
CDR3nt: TGCAGCGTTAAGGATCTCACTAGCGGGAAGGTCGAGCAGTACTTC

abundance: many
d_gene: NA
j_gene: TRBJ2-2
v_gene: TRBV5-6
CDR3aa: CASSLADLNTGELFF
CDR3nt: TGTGCCAGCAGCTTGGCAGACTTGAACACCGGGGAGCTGTTTTTT

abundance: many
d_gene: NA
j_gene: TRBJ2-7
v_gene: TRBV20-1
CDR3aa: CSAREPSRDAYEQYF
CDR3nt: TGCAGTGCTAGGGAACCCTCCCGGGACGCCTACGAGCAGTACTTC

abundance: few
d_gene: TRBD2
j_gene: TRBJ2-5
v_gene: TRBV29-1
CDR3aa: CSVELAGTETQYF
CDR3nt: TGCAGCGTTGAACTAGCGGGAACGGAGACCCAGTACTTC

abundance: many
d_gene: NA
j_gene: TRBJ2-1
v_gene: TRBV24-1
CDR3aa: CATSKSGGGGEQFF
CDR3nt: TGTGCCACCAGTAAGTCCGGGGGCGGAGGTGAGCAGTTCTTC

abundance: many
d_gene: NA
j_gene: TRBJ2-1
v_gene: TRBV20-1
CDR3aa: CSARVDREQFF
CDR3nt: TGCAGTGCTAGAGTCGATAGGGAGCAGTTCTTC

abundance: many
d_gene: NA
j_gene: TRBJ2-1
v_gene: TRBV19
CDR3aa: CASSKGSGSYNEQFF
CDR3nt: TGTGCCAGTAGTAAGGGGTCGGGCTCCTACAATGAGCAGTTCTTC

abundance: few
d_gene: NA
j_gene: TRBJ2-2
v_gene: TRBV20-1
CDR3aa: CSAREAANTGELFF
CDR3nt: TGCAGTGCTAGAGAAGCGGCGAACACCGGGGAGCTGTTTTTT

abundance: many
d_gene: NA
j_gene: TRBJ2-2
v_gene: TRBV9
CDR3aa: CASSVVTGGTGELFF
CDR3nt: TGTGCCAGCAGCGTAGTAACTGGGGGCACCGGGGAGCTGTTTTTT

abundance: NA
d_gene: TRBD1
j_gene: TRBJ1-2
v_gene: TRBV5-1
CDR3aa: CASSFGDRGHGYTF
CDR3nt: TGCGCCAGCAGCTTTGGGGACAGGGGCCATGGCTACACCTTC

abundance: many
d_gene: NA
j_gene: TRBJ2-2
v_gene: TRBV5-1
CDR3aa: CASRPQGSQTGELFF
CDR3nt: TGCGCCAGCAGGCCACAGGGATCCCAAACCGGGGAGCTGTTTTTT

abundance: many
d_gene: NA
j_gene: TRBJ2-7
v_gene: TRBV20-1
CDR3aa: CSASRDVPYEQYF
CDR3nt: TGCAGTGCTAGTAGGGACGTCCCCTACGAGCAGTACTTC

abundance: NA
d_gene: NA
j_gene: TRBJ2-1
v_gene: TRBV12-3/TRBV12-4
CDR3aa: CASSPRTNRYNEQFF
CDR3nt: TGTGCCAGCAGCCCGAGGACAAATCGGTACAATGAGCAGTTCTTC

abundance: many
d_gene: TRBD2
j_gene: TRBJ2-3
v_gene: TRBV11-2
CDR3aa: CASSLVGTSGGLLDTQYF
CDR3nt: TGTGCCAGCAGCTTAGTCGGGACTAGCGGGGGCCTGCTCGATACGCAGTATTTT

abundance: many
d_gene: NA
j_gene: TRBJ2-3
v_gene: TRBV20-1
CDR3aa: CSARALASSTDTQYF
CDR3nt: TGCAGTGCTAGAGCTCTAGCGTCTAGCACAGATACGCAGTATTTT

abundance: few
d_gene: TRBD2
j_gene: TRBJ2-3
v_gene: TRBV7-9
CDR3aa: CASSLHEAGAGDTQYF
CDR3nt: TGTGCCAGCAGCTTACACGAAGCGGGAGCAGGAGATACGCAGTATTTT

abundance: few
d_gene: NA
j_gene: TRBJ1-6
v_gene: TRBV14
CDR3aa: CASSSGQENSPLHF
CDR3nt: TGTGCCAGCAGTTCCGGGCAGGAAAATTCACCCCTCCACTTT

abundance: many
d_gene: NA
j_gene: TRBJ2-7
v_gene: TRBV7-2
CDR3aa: CASSYGRLDEQYF
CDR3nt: TGTGCCAGCAGCTACGGCAGACTCGACGAGCAGTACTTC

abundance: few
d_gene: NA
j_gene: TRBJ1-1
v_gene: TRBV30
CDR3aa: CAWILLSTEAFF
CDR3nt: TGTGCCTGGATTTTACTGAGCACTGAAGCTTTCTTT

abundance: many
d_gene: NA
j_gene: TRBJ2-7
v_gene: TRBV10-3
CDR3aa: CAISGTPYEQYF
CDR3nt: TGTGCCATCAGCGGGACGCCCTACGAGCAGTACTTC

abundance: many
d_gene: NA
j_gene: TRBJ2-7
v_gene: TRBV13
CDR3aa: CASSLEGGPLSYEQYF
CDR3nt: TGTGCCAGCAGCTTAGAGGGCGGACCCCTCTCCTACGAGCAGTACTTC

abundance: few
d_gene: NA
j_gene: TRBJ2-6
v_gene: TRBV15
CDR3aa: CATSMGRKLSGANVLTF
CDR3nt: TGTGCCACCAGCATGGGACGGAAGCTCTCTGGGGCCAACGTCCTGACTTTC

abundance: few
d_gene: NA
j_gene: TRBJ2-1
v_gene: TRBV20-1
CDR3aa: CSATPFGASSYNEQFF
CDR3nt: TGCAGTGCTACCCCCTTCGGAGCGAGCTCCTACAATGAGCAGTTCTTC

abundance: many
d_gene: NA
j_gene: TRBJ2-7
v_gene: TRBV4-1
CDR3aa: CASSQADGYEQYF
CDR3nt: TGCGCCAGCAGCCAAGCTGATGGTTACGAGCAGTACTTC

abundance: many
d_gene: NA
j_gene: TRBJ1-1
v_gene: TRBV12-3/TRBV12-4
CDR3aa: CASKSVGPEAFF
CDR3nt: TGTGCCAGCAAGAGCGTGGGGCCTGAAGCTTTCTTT